This TCR beta chain came from a study of beta chain features in type 1 diabetes. Study at large: The examined sorted cells totaled about 98 million across samples. Points from the study as a whole: Across patients, naive, central memory and Treg TCRB repertoires exhibited apparently greater similarity than was observed across healthy donors. Moderately but significantly shorter TCRB CDR3s were found in Type 1 diabetes patients in all four CD4+ subsets.

The investigators reverse transcribed all of the isolated RNA, so they sequenced expressed TCRB transcripts. Libraries were prepared by immunoSEQ multiplex PCR; TCRdb keeps only in-frame clonotypes and omits some of them. The sample lists hundreds of thousands of clones, about 13% seen once, with roughly 0.018% in the top ten. V gave up 1 base and J gave up 4 bases, with 13 bases separating them. Germline assignment: CDR1 LNHNV and CDR2 YYDKDF (reference sequence). This CDR3 has 16 amino acids. All sorted populations exceeded 98% purity. This clone has just a few counts. Antigen specificity is unknown.

Material: naive CD4+ T cells from blood. The receptor's source is a man younger than 45 with type 1 diabetes. The genes are TRBV15 and TRBJ2-2; a weak D match, TRBD2 (7 bases). The DNA for the CDR3 is TGTGCCACCAGCAGAGGAGGAGGGGGGGGCACCGGGGAGCTGTTTTTT. Its protein is CATSRGGGGGTGELFF.